The 8 T cell receptor beta chains presented below share a single source sample, sequenced in a study of shared clonotypes between healthy human individuals. Clones were read by immunoSEQ multiplex PCR, and TCRdb kept only the in-frame ones, dropping some. Among 400,000 to 500,000 clones listed, 75% to 85% were seen once. Sample: PBMCs. The receptors derive from a woman between 40 and 50 years old in good health. Some clones in this sample may be carry-over from other donors' samples.

CDR3: CASSLTGGENIQYF. Written as DNA, the CDR3 is TGTGCCAGCAGCCTGACAGGGGGGGAAAACATTCAGTACTTC. J is TRBJ2-4 and V is TRBV7-9; 9 positions agree with TRBD1. Germline assignment: CDR1 SEHNR and CDR2 FQNEAQ (reference sequence). J was trimmed by 5 bases and V by 5 bases; bases with no gene match: 4. The CDR3 totals 14 residues. Filled out from reference TRBV7-9 and TRBJ2-4, the complete variable domain reads DTGVSQNPRHKITKRGQNVTFRCDPISEHNRLYWYRQTLGQGPEFLTYFQNEAQLEKSRLLSDRFSAERPKGSFSTLEIQRTEQGDSAMYLCASSLTGGENIQYFGAGTRLSVL.

The chain uses TRBV4-3 and TRBJ2-3; D assignment may be TRBD1 or TRBD2 (5 bases each). The CDR3 loop spans 15 amino acids. V lost 1 base and J 2 bases, leaving 10 bases between the germline ends. Germline V lookup: CDR1 LGHNA, CDR2 YSLEER. The CDR3, as DNA: TGCGCCAGCAGCCAAGGGGGGAGCCCCACAGATACGCAGTATTTT. Translated, it gives CASSQGGSPTDTQYF.

This clone has just a few counts. The V call is TRBV29-1, the J call TRBJ1-1, with 7 bases identical to TRBD1. In germline, CDR1 is SQVTM, CDR2 ANQGSEA. The CDR3 runs 13 residues. With V trimmed by 4 bases and J by 1 base, 3 bases remained unmatched. The CDR3 sequence: CSVGGTENTEAFF. The CDR3 region has the DNA TGCAGCGTTGGCGGGACAGAGAACACTGAAGCTTTCTTT.

This chain uses TRBV19 with TRBJ2-2, with a tentative D call TRBD1 (6 bases). V was cut by 4 bases and J by 4 bases, with 10 bases left in between. CDR3 size: 14 residues. Germline V gives CDR1 LNHDA, CDR2 SQIVND (reference sequence). As DNA, the CDR3 is TGTGCCAGTAGTAATGTGGGGGCCACCGGGGAGCTGTTTTTT. This gives the protein CASSNVGATGELFF.

There are a few counts of this clone. J is TRBJ2-2 and V is TRBV4-2; tentatively, D is TRBD2 (6 bases). Trimming took off 0 bases at V and 3 bases at J, with 14 bases between the two ends. The CDR3 extends over 17 amino acids. Germline CDR1 is LGHNA and CDR2 is YNFKEQ. The CDR3 reads CASSQEVEGGYTGELFF. CDR3 DNA: TGTGCCAGCAGCCAAGAGGTGGAAGGAGGGTACACCGGGGAGCTGTTTTTT.

In this sample, this clone turned up many times. The chain joins TRBV18 to TRBJ2-1; D call uncertain. The CDR3 is made up of 14 amino acids. V lost 2 bases and J 6 bases, leaving 11 bases between the germline ends. CDR1 is KGHSH, CDR2 LQKENI, per germline. CDR3 in amino acids: CASSPEAGTNEQFF. In DNA form, the CDR3 reads TGTGCCAGCTCACCAGAGGCAGGTACCAATGAGCAGTTCTTC. Using reference TRBV18 and TRBJ2-1 for the parts outside the CDR3, the full variable domain is NAGVMQNPRHLVRRRGQEARLRCSPMKGHSHVYWYRQLPEEGLKFMVYLQKENIIDESGMPKERFSAEFPKEGPSILRIQQVVRGDSAAYFCASSPEAGTNEQFFGPGTRLTVL.

With regard to this clone: Other DNA sequences in this specimen translate into the identical CDR3. CDR3 loop: CAWKPGMRNTIYF. As DNA, the CDR3 is TGTGCCTGGAAACCCGGAATGAGGAACACCATATATTTT. V and J are TRBV30 and TRBJ1-3; D is unclear. The CDR3 totals 13 residues. Germline-derived CDR1 and CDR2 are GTSNPN and SVGIG (reference sequence). V dropped 4 bases and J dropped 7 bases, with 14 bases sitting between them.

The rearrangement joins TRBV7-3 to TRBJ2-1; 14 nucleotides agree with TRBD2. After removal of 0 bases from V and 6 bases from J, the junction contained 1 base not matched to a gene. This CDR3 is 16 amino acids long. Germline V gene lookup returns CDR1 SGHTA and CDR2 FQGTGA. CDR3 coding DNA: TGTGCCAGCAGCTTAACGGGGACTAGCGGGAGCAATGAGCAGTTCTTC. This sequence encodes CASSLTGTSGSNEQFF. Combining the CDR3 with reference TRBV7-3 and TRBJ2-1 gives the whole variable domain GAGVSQTPSNKVTEKGKYVELRCDPISGHTALYWYRQSLGQGPEFLIYFQGTGAADDSGLPNDRFFAVRPEGSVSTLKIQRTERGDSAVYLCASSLTGTSGSNEQFFGPGTRLTVL.